This passage covers 10 T cell receptor beta chains from one sample sequenced in a study of beta chain features in type 1 diabetes. General observations from the study: Shorter TCRB CDR3s, moderately but significantly so, marked every one of the four CD4+ subsets in Type 1 diabetes patients.

As every portion of the isolated RNA was reverse transcribed, the sequencing read expressed TCRB transcripts. Method: immunoSEQ multiplex PCR; TCRdb's copy keeps in-frame clones and lacks some. The sample lists 500,000 to 850,000 clones; around 15% were seen once. Their antigens are not known. Material: naive CD4+ T cells from blood. The receptors come from a man between 18 and 29 years old with type 1 diabetes.

CDR3 region: CASSPTSGLADNEQFF. As DNA, the CDR3 is TGTGCCAGCAGCCCAACATCTGGACTAGCAGACAATGAGCAGTTCTTC. The chain has TRBV21-1 and TRBJ2-1; the DNA was not used to check the table's D call, TRBD2. TRBV21-1 is a pseudogene segment. CDR3 size: 16 residues.

In nucleotides, the CDR3 is TGTGCCAGCAGGGCGGGCGGCGAGCCCCAGCATTTT. Amino acids: CASRAGGEPQHF. The J gene is TRBJ1-5, the V gene TRBV28; D is undetermined. The CDR3 is 12 residues long. Germline V lookup: CDR1 MDHEN, CDR2 SYDVKM. Trimming removed 6 bases from V and 8 bases from J, with 11 bases in between.

V and J are TRBV28 and TRBJ1-2, with 12 nucleotides matching TRBD1. This CDR3 region has 14 residues. Germline lookup yields CDR1 MDHEN and CDR2 SYDVKM. V dropped 7 bases and J dropped 5; count of bases not matched to a gene: 5. CDR3 sequence: CASTRDRGLYGYTF. The CDR3 DNA reads TGTGCCAGCACCCGGGACAGGGGGCTATATGGCTACACCTTC.

The V call is TRBV6-5, the J call TRBJ2-4; D assignment may be TRBD1 or TRBD2 (5 bases each). Germline CDR1 is MNHEY and CDR2 is SVGAGI. Trimming stripped 4 bases from V and 10 bases from J, with 14 bases between. The CDR3 length is 13 residues. The CDR3 DNA sequence: TGTGCCAGCAGTTTCCCGGGGACCTCGATTCAGTACTTC. This sequence encodes CASSFPGTSIQYF.

With respect to this clone: The same CDR3 also results from other DNA sequences found in this sample. V and J are TRBV19 and TRBJ2-1; D is uncertain. The CDR3 runs 14 residues. Trimming shortened V by 3 bases and J by 0 bases, and 6 bases separated the two germline ends. Germline V lookup: CDR1 LNHDA, CDR2 SQIVND (reference sequence). CDR3 sequence (DNA): TGTGCCAGTAGTATGGGCAGCTCCTACAATGAGCAGTTCTTC. It encodes CASSMGSSYNEQFF.

The chain uses TRBV18 and TRBJ2-1; TRBD1 is a possible D gene (5 bases). Germline V gene sequence: CDR1 KGHSH, CDR2 LQKENI. Trimming removed 3 bases from V and 2 bases from J, with 11 bases in between. The CDR3 runs 15 residues. The CDR3 sequence is CASSPAGLTYNEQFF. DNA of the CDR3: TGTGCCAGCTCACCGGCAGGGTTGACCTACAATGAGCAGTTCTTC.

This clone was observed a few times. V and J are TRBV30 and TRBJ1-3; D is uncertain. Germline CDR1 is GTSNPN and CDR2 is SVGIG (reference sequence). V was pared by 0 bases and J by 4 bases, with 7 bases between. The CDR3 is 13 amino acids. The CDR3: CAWSVQRGNTIYF. The CDR3 DNA reads TGTGCCTGGAGTGTACAGCGGGGAAACACCATATATTTT.

The chain recombines TRBV5-1 with TRBJ1-3; 7 positions agree with TRBD1. Trimming took 4 bases from V and 0 from J; bases not matched to a gene: 7. Germline V gene data show CDR1 as SGHRS and CDR2 as YFSETQ. The CDR3 is made up of 16 amino acids. CDR3 DNA sequence: TGCGCCAGCAGCCCGGGACAGCAACACTCTGGAAACACCATATATTTT. Amino acid sequence: CASSPGQQHSGNTIYF.

This clone was seen more than once but under ten times. The chain combines TRBV6-1 with TRBJ1-2; possibly TRBD1 for D (5 bases). CDR3 length: 14 amino acids. The germline gives CDR1 MNHNS, CDR2 SASEGT. V was cut by 5 bases and J by 4 bases, with 14 bases left in between. The CDR3: CASSRQPSGYGYTF. DNA of the CDR3: TGTGCCAGCAGTCGACAGCCGAGTGGCTATGGCTACACCTTC.

The rearrangement links TRBV5-4 to TRBJ2-1; D possibly matches TRBD1 or TRBD2 (5 bases each). This CDR3 spans 12 amino acids. Trimming removed 4 bases at V and 9 bases at J, with 11 bases between. CDR1 and CDR2 from the germline V gene are SGHNT and YYREEE (reference sequence). CDR3 nucleotides: TGTGCCAGCAGCCAGCAGGGACGTGAGCAGTTCTTC. Its protein product is CASSQQGREQFF.